The 7 T cell receptor beta chains given below trace back to one sample, sequenced in a study of identical twins (dated by TCRdb to 2016 to 2017). To prepare the library, 5' RACE was applied. The sample was run on an Illumina HiSeq 2000. Using fastp at Q25 and MiXCR, TCRdb reprocessed the public reads and kept productive beta chains. Identical CDR3 protein sequences are pooled into one entry, listed with their most common genes and DNA. The sample contains about 530,000 distinct CDR3 sequences, 13% to 15% of them found a single time. The ten top clones hold roughly 0.42% of the sample. The same sample was also used in a study of yellow fever vaccine responses in identical twins.

The sample taken for sequencing was CD4+ T cells sorted from blood. Source of these receptors: a woman aged 18 to 35 in good health.

V and J are TRBV18 and TRBJ2-2; D gene ambiguous. The CDR3 runs to 16 residues. V was pared by 3 bases and J by 0 bases, with 11 bases between. CDR1 is KGHSH and CDR2 is LQKENI in the germline V gene. DNA for the CDR3: TGTGCCAGCTCACCCCTTGCACCTCCGAACACCGGGGAGCTGTTTTTT. This encodes CASSPLAPPNTGELFF.

The rearrangement joins TRBV11-3 to TRBJ2-5; no definite D call. The CDR3 is 14 amino acids. Trimming removed 5 bases from V and 2 bases from J, with 12 bases in between. From germline, CDR1 is SGHNT and CDR2 YENEEA. The CDR3, as DNA: TGTGCCAGCAGCGCTAGGTGGTCTCAAGAGACCCAGTACTTC. Translation gives CASSARWSQETQYF.

This clonotype was recorded only once. The V and J genes are TRBV15 and TRBJ2-1, with 8 bases lining up with TRBD2. The CDR3 contains 16 residues. The germline gives CDR1 LNHNV, CDR2 YYDKDF (reference sequence). Trimming at V came to 5 bases and at J to 1 base, leaving 7 bases not matched to a gene. The CDR3 DNA is TGTGCCACCAGCGGGATTGGGACTAGATCCTACAATGAGCAGTTCTTC. Encoded protein: CATSGIGTRSYNEQFF.

This clonotype was observed a few times. In DNA form, the CDR3 reads TGTGCCAGCAGCCTTACACAGGGAGGGAATCAGCCCCAGCATTTT. This codes for CASSLTQGGNQPQHF. The rearrangement joins TRBV12-3 or TRBV12-4 to TRBJ1-5; perhaps TRBD1 as D (6 bases). CDR3 length: 15 residues. V shed 6 bases and J shed 4 bases, with 16 bases lying between them.

This chain connects TRBV19 to TRBJ2-7; no clear D. The CDR3 totals 11 residues. Germline V CDR1 and CDR2: LNHDA, SQIVND (reference sequence). Trimming stripped 7 bases from V and 6 bases from J, with 10 bases between. The CDR3 nucleotides are TGTGCCAGTACCAATAGTCGCGAGCAGTACTTC. Translating it yields CASTNSREQYF.

The gene calls are TRBV11-2 and TRBJ2-1, with 13 bases lining up with TRBD2. This CDR3 contains 19 residues. Unmatched junction bases numbered 10, after V lost 5 bases and J lost 0 bases. Per the germline V gene, CDR1 is SGHAT and CDR2 is FQNNGV. The CDR3 nucleotides are TGTGCCAGCAGCCCCTCGGGACTAGCGGGATCTGACTCCTACAATGAGCAGTTCTTC. This codes for CASSPSGLAGSDSYNEQFF. Filled out from reference TRBV11-2 and TRBJ2-1, the complete variable domain reads EAGVAQSPRYKIIEKRQSVAFWCNPISGHATLYWYQQILGQGPKLLIQFQNNGVVDDSQLPKDRFSAERLKGVDSTLKIQPAKLEDSAVYLCASSPSGLAGSDSYNEQFFGPGTRLTVL.

The V and J genes are TRBV7-9 and TRBJ2-2; 7 nucleotides match TRBD2. The CDR3 runs 17 residues. V was pared by 2 bases and J by 1 base, with 7 bases of the junction left unmatched. CDR1 and CDR2 from the germline V gene are SEHNR and FQNEAQ (reference sequence). CDR3 coding DNA: TGTGCCAGCAGCTTATTGGGTGCTAGCGGGAACACCGGGGAGCTGTTTTTT. Translating it yields CASSLLGASGNTGELFF.